This T cell receptor (beta chain) was obtained from a study of T-cell reconstitution after alpha-beta-depleted transplantation in children. The table lists this clonotype with a few counts. The V gene lost 10 bases and the J gene lost 3 bases, with 13 bases spanning the gap. The CDR3 extends over 13 amino acids. Germline CDR1 reads MNHNS; CDR2 reads SASEGT. Library preparation (for TCRbeta) was performed with unique molecular identifiers. TCRdb recomputed calls from the PCR reads with MiXCR, one row per CDR3 protein. This sample has 500,000 or so distinct CDR3 sequences, with around a third found just once.

The sequence came from a human donor who donated a stem cell graft to a child with aplastic anemia. The rearrangement uses TRBV6-1 and TRBJ2-1, with D hard to call. Sequencing was performed on PBMCs from the stem cell graft donor, taken from the stem cell graft. CDR3 amino acids: CATKPRGYNEQFF. In DNA, the CDR3 is TGTGCCACCAAGCCCCGCGGCTACAATGAGCAGTTCTTC.